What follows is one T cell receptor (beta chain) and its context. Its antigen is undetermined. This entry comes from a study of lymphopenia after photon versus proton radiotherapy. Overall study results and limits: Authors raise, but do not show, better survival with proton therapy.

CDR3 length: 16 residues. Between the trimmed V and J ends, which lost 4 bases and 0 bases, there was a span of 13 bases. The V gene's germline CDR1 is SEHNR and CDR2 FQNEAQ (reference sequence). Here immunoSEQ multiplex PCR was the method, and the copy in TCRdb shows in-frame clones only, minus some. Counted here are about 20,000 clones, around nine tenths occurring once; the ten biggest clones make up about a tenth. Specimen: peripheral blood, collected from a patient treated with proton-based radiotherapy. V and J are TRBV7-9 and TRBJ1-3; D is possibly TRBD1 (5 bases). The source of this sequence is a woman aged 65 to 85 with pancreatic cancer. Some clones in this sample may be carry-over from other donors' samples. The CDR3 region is CASSSGPLDSGNTIYF. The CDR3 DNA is TGTGCCAGCAGCTCGGGACCGTTGGACTCTGGAAACACCATATATTTT.